This TCR beta chain originates from a study of blood T cell repertoires in COVID-19. The table came from immunoSEQ multiplex PCR; TCRdb's copy has only in-frame clones and leaves some out. The sample lists roughly 260,000 clones, approximately 86% seen once, with about 10% in the top ten. CDR1 is MNHEY, CDR2 SMNVEV, per germline (reference sequence). V was trimmed by 8 bases and J by 4 bases, leaving 14 bases between them. The CDR3 length is 13 residues. Sequenced sample: peripheral blood. The chain couples TRBV27 to TRBJ1-2; D unresolved. This clonotype was sampled from a man aged 40-49 years who had recovered from COVID-19. The CDR3 is CASGLGPLYGYTF. CDR3 in DNA: TGTGCCAGCGGACTCGGGCCGCTCTATGGCTACACCTTC.